The source of this T cell receptor beta chain is a study of molecular identifiers for immune sequencing clone quantification. The CDR3 covers 13 residues. The sample holds many counts of this clonotype. In TCRdb, the PCR reads were re-called with MiXCR into one record per CDR3 protein. Counted here are about 640,000 distinct CDR3 sequences, just under 20% occurring once; the ten biggest clones make up roughly 0.83%. This TCR was sampled from a human donor in good health. Some libraries in this study had Jurkat cell RNA spiked in. The sample comprised naive CD8+ T cells from blood, with Jurkat cell RNA spiked in. Subset: FACS-sorted CD8+CD4-CCR7+CD45RA+ naive T cells. The chain couples TRBV21-1 to TRBJ1-1; the table gives TRBD1 as D, unverified against the DNA. TRBV21-1 is an annotated pseudogene. The CDR3 nucleotides read TGTGCCAGCAGCAAAGATTCCCAGGAAGAAGCTTTCTTT. This translates into CASSKDSQEEAFF.